The next 30 T cell receptor beta chains were all read from a single sample in a study of response to subunit inactivated influenza vaccine. One entry per CDR3 protein, called by TCRdb with MiXCR from the RT-PCR reads. The sample records around 760,000 distinct CDR3 sequences, over 11% being singletons. This material consisted of PBMCs from blood, taken 14 days before vaccination. These receptors were taken from a man between 45 and 60 years old who received an inactivated influenza vaccine.

In this sample, this clonotype turned up many times. The chain couples TRBV2 to TRBJ2-7; 8 nucleotides agree with TRBD1. In germline, CDR1 is SNHLY, CDR2 FYNNEI. The ends lost 4 bases at V and 4 bases at J; junction bases unmatched: 9. The CDR3 extends over 15 amino acids. The DNA for the CDR3 is TGTGCCAGCAGTGCGACCGGGACAGGAGGGTACGAGCAGTACTTC. Amino acids: CASSATGTGGYEQYF.

The genes are TRBV6-2 or TRBV6-3 and TRBJ1-6; D unresolved. The CDR3 spans 13 residues. Germline V gives CDR1 MNHEY, CDR2 SVGEGT. The V gene lost 2 bases and the J gene lost 9 bases, with 8 bases spanning the gap. CDR3 amino acids: CASSYGSTSPLHF. CDR3 bases: TGTGCCAGCAGTTACGGGAGTACTTCACCCCTCCACTTT.

This clonotype was counted only a few times. The gene calls are TRBV20-1 and TRBJ1-1; 10 nucleotides line up with TRBD1. CDR1 and CDR2 from the germline V gene are DFQATT and SNEGSKA (reference sequence). Germline trimming cut 5 bases from V and 0 bases from J; bases unmatched to any gene: 6. The CDR3 is made up of 15 amino acids. Here the CDR3 reads CSADSTGGMNTEAFF. CDR3 nucleotides: TGCAGTGCTGATTCGACAGGGGGCATGAACACTGAAGCTTTCTTT.

V is TRBV4-2 and J is TRBJ1-5; D ambiguous. The CDR3 runs to 16 residues. Germline CDR1 is LGHNA and CDR2 is YNFKEQ. V was clipped by 2 bases and J by 7 bases, with 18 bases between them. In DNA form, the CDR3 reads TGTGCCAGCAGCCAATTGACCGGGCCAAAAGCCCAGCCCCAGCATTTT. Translating it yields CASSQLTGPKAQPQHF.

This clonotype came up a few times. V and J are TRBV7-2 and TRBJ2-4, with TRBD1 as a possible D gene (5 bases). Germline V gene data show CDR1 as SGHTA and CDR2 as FQGNSA. This CDR3 contains 16 residues. V was clipped by 1 base and J by 1 base, with 11 bases between them. The CDR3 is CASSLEEAGAKNIQYF. For the CDR3, the DNA is TGTGCCAGCAGCTTAGAGGAAGCAGGGGCCAAAAACATTCAGTACTTC.

The CDR3 DNA is TGTGCCAGCAGTGAATCGGTCTCGGCAGGGTGGTACGAGCAGTACTTC. Its protein is CASSESVSAGWYEQYF. The chain couples TRBV25-1 to TRBJ2-7, with a weak D call TRBD1 (5 bases). The CDR3 is 16 amino acids. Germline loops: CDR1 MGHDK, CDR2 SYGVNS. V gave up 1 base and J gave up 4 bases, with 17 bases separating them.

This clonotype was counted only a few times. The V and J genes are TRBV6-4 and TRBJ2-2; D unresolved. CDR3 size: 15 residues. The germline V gene has CDR1 MRHNA and CDR2 SNTAGT. V was shortened by 7 bases and J by 1 base, with 13 bases between the two germline ends. This CDR3 reads CASKLEAMNTGELFF. The CDR3 bases are TGTGCCAGCAAGCTCGAAGCAATGAACACCGGGGAGCTGTTTTTT.

This clonotype was seen many times. V and J are TRBV6-1 and TRBJ1-4; 7 bases fit TRBD1. The CDR3 length is 16 residues. Trimming at V came to 4 bases and at J to 7 bases, leaving 12 bases not matched to a gene. Germline CDR1 and CDR2: MNHNS and SASEGT. CDR3 residues: CASSVEQGTGVEKLFF. The CDR3 DNA sequence: TGTGCCAGCAGTGTAGAACAGGGGACGGGAGTTGAAAAACTGTTTTTT.

The chain combines TRBV20-1 with TRBJ2-3; 12 bases fit TRBD2. Germline CDR1 DFQATT, CDR2 SNEGSKA (reference sequence). This CDR3 has 16 amino acids. V shed 6 bases, J shed 0 bases, and the junction held 7 bases outside the gene matches. The CDR3 DNA is TGCAGTGCCCCCTCTCTAGCGGGGGGGAGCACAGATACGCAGTATTTT. It codes for CSAPSLAGGSTDTQYF.

The V call is TRBV28, the J call TRBJ2-1; TRBD1 agrees at 7 bases. The V gene end was trimmed by 6 bases and the J gene end by 1 base; junction bases not matched to a gene: 9. CDR3 length: 16 amino acids. Looked up from germline, CDR1 is MDHEN and CDR2 is SYDVKM. In nucleotides, the CDR3 is TGTGCCAGCAGCCGACAGACAGGGCGGTCCTACAATGAGCAGTTCTTC. Translation gives CASSRQTGRSYNEQFF.

The chain carries TRBV2 and TRBJ2-3; D might be TRBD2 (6 bases). This CDR3 has 17 residues. With 7 bases removed from V and 2 bases from J, the gap between germline ends came to 22 bases. CDR1 and CDR2 from the germline V gene are SNHLY and FYNNEI. This chain's CDR3 is CASTATFRDFSTDTQYF. The DNA for the CDR3 is TGTGCCAGCACTGCCACCTTTCGGGACTTTTCCACAGATACGCAGTATTTT.

This clonotype came up a few times. A much larger clone is a single base away; this may be a read error. The chain employs TRBV27 and TRBJ1-6, with 7 positions matching TRBD1. From germline, CDR1 is MNHEY and CDR2 SMNVEV (reference sequence). With V trimmed by 3 bases and J by 9 bases, 5 bases remained unmatched. The CDR3 totals 14 residues. CDR3 DNA sequence: TGTGCCAGCAGTTTCGCGACAGGGCGTTCACCCCTCCACTTT. It translates to CASSFATGRSPLHF.

The rearrangement uses TRBV12-3 or TRBV12-4 and TRBJ2-2; 8 nucleotides agree with TRBD2. V lost 6 bases, J lost 8 bases, and 5 bases stayed unmatched. The CDR3 covers 13 residues. The CDR3 bases are TGTGCCAGCAGCCGTTCTAGCGGGGGGGAGCTGTTTTTT. Translating it yields CASSRSSGGELFF.

This clonotype was seen repeatedly, ten times or more. This chain links TRBV6-2 or TRBV6-3 with TRBJ1-1; weak D call: TRBD1 (5 bases). V was pared by 3 bases and J by 1 base, with 9 bases between. This CDR3 comprises 14 residues. The germline V gene has CDR1 MNHEY and CDR2 SVGEGT. This chain's CDR3 is CASSYLGENTEAFF. Here the CDR3 DNA reads TGTGCCAGCAGTTATCTGGGGGAGAACACTGAAGCTTTCTTT.

The chain recombines TRBV20-1 with TRBJ2-7, with D possibly matching TRBD1 (6 bases). Trimming took 3 bases from V and 2 from J, leaving 14 bases between them. This CDR3 has 14 amino acids. Germline loops: CDR1 DFQATT, CDR2 SNEGSKA (reference sequence). Here the CDR3 DNA reads TGCAGTGCTAGGCCTCTCGACAGGACCTACGAGCAGTACTTC. This gives the protein CSARPLDRTYEQYF.

The V call is TRBV28, the J call TRBJ2-7; D gene uncertain. The ends were cut back, 7 bases at V and 3 bases at J, with 4 bases in the middle. CDR3 length: 10 amino acids. Per germline, CDR1 MDHEN and CDR2 SYDVKM. In DNA, the CDR3 is TGTGCCAGCACGGACTACGAGCAGTACTTC. Its protein product is CASTDYEQYF.

Only a few counts were recorded for this clonotype. This rearrangement joins TRBV18 to TRBJ1-1; 7 bases are a match to TRBD1. This CDR3 is 14 amino acids long. Germline lookup yields CDR1 KGHSH and CDR2 LQKENI. V shed 1 base, J shed 6 bases, and the junction held 5 bases outside the gene matches. Here the CDR3 reads CASSPLRGGAEAFF. CDR3 nucleotide sequence: TGTGCCAGCTCACCACTCAGGGGGGGAGCTGAAGCTTTCTTT. Based on the CDR3 plus reference TRBV18 and TRBJ1-1, the full variable domain is NAGVMQNPRHLVRRRGQEARLRCSPMKGHSHVYWYRQLPEEGLKFMVYLQKENIIDESGMPKERFSAEFPKEGPSILRIQQVVRGDSAAYFCASSPLRGGAEAFFGQGTRLTVV.

The chain combines TRBV11-1 with TRBJ2-1; D not resolved. Germline-derived CDR1 and CDR2 are SGHAT and FQDESV (reference sequence). The CDR3 consists of 13 residues. The V end was cut by 4 bases, the J end by 6 bases, with 10 bases between. The CDR3 bases are TGTGCCAGCAGCTCCCGCGCGGTCAATGAGCAGTTCTTC. Its protein is CASSSRAVNEQFF.

The chain is built from TRBV20-1 and TRBJ2-3, with unresolved D. Trimming pared 5 bases from V and 2 bases from J, leaving 8 bases between. Looked up from germline, CDR1 is DFQATT and CDR2 is SNEGSKA (reference sequence). This CDR3 comprises 12 residues. The CDR3 protein is CSAAKVTDTQYF. The DNA for the CDR3 is TGCAGTGCTGCTAAGGTCACAGATACGCAGTATTTT.

The rearrangement links TRBV27 to TRBJ2-2; TRBD1 matches at 7 bases. V trimming: 6 bases; J trimming: 3 bases; junction bases outside the gene matches: 10. The germline CDR1 and CDR2 sequences are MNHEY and SMNVEV (reference sequence). This CDR3 has 16 residues. The CDR3 DNA sequence: TGTGCCAGCAGACCAGACAGGGCATCCGACACCGGGGAGCTGTTTTTT. It is translated as CASRPDRASDTGELFF.

The rearrangement links TRBV9 to TRBJ2-3, with TRBD2 identical over 11 bases. The germline gives CDR1 SGDLS, CDR2 YYNGEE. After removal of 3 bases from V and 0 bases from J, the junction contained 3 bases not matched to a gene. This CDR3 spans 16 amino acids. The DNA of the CDR3 is TGTGCCAGCAGCGCCCGGACTAGCGGGAGCACAGATACGCAGTATTTT. It encodes CASSARTSGSTDTQYF.

This clonotype was seen a few times. This chain uses TRBV20-1 with TRBJ2-7; unclear D gene. CDR1 is DFQATT and CDR2 is SNEGSKA in the germline V gene (reference sequence). Trimming left V 6 bases short and J 5 bases short, with 14 bases between. The CDR3 totals 12 residues. CDR3 residues: CSAATDVHEQYF. The DNA of the CDR3 is TGCAGTGCCGCGACGGATGTCCACGAGCAGTACTTC.

This clonotype has only a few counts. The gene calls are TRBV27 and TRBJ2-5, with D unresolved. The CDR3 loop spans 13 amino acids. The V end lost 4 bases, the J end lost 5 bases, and 11 bases lay between the germline ends. The V gene's germline CDR1 is MNHEY and CDR2 SMNVEV (reference sequence). CDR3: CASSYSKYETQYF. CDR3 bases: TGTGCCAGCAGTTACTCAAAGTATGAGACCCAGTACTTC.

V usage is TRBV28 and J usage is TRBJ2-7; no clear D. This CDR3 has 13 amino acids. Deletions cut 5 bases from V and 4 bases from J, with 12 bases between. Germline assignment: CDR1 MDHEN and CDR2 SYDVKM. The CDR3 is CASSASELYEQYF. The DNA for the CDR3 is TGTGCCAGCAGTGCATCGGAACTATACGAGCAGTACTTC.

This clonotype was counted ten times or more. V gene TRBV12-3 or TRBV12-4 combines with J gene TRBJ1-1; D is unresolved. This CDR3 contains 14 residues. V lost 3 bases, J lost 3 bases, and 11 bases lay in between. The chain's CDR3 is CASSFSFRDTEAFF. The CDR3 coding sequence is TGTGCCAGCAGTTTCTCGTTCAGAGACACTGAAGCTTTCTTT.

The J gene is TRBJ2-1, the V gene TRBV29-1; D gene ambiguous. This CDR3 contains 10 residues. CDR1 is SQVTM and CDR2 is ANQGSEA in the germline V gene. V was shortened by 4 bases and J by 8 bases, with 6 bases between the two germline ends. CDR3 DNA sequence: TGCAGCGTTGGGTTCGATGAGCAGTTCTTC. Encoded protein: CSVGFDEQFF.

The rearrangement links TRBV5-6 to TRBJ2-1; 8 bases align to TRBD1. The CDR3 extends over 14 amino acids. With V trimmed by 5 bases and J by 9 bases, 10 bases remained unmatched. The germline CDR1 and CDR2 sequences are SGHDT and YYEEEE. The CDR3 reads CASSDYGTGTEQFF. The DNA of the CDR3 is TGTGCCAGCAGTGATTATGGGACAGGTACTGAGCAGTTCTTC.

The chain joins TRBV20-1 to TRBJ1-1, with D maybe TRBD1 (6 bases). Germline V gene lookup returns CDR1 DFQATT and CDR2 SNEGSKA (reference sequence). With 6 bases removed from V and 8 bases from J, the gap between germline ends came to 10 bases. The CDR3 consists of 10 residues. CDR3 region: CSARQEEAFF. In nucleotides, the CDR3 is TGCAGTGCACGACAGGAAGAAGCTTTCTTT.

This clonotype was counted a single time. The chain links TRBV19 to TRBJ2-7, with 7 bases identical to TRBD1. This CDR3 spans 14 amino acids. Germline V gene sequence: CDR1 LNHDA, CDR2 SQIVND (reference sequence). With V trimmed by 3 bases and J by 2 bases, 4 bases remained unmatched. The CDR3 spells CASSMVGQTYEQYF. The CDR3 coding sequence is TGTGCCAGTAGTATGGTGGGACAGACCTACGAGCAGTACTTC.

In regard to this clonotype: The CDR3 end shows no conserved phenylalanine or tryptophan, and so a read error is likely. The chain has TRBV28 and TRBJ1-4; D is ambiguous. V lost 5 bases and J lost 10, with 11 bases in between. From germline, CDR1 is MDHEN and CDR2 SYDVKM. The CDR3 totals 12 residues. The CDR3 DNA is TGTGCCAGCAGTCCCCCCCGCGGAAAACTGTTTTCT. It codes for CASSPPRGKLFS.